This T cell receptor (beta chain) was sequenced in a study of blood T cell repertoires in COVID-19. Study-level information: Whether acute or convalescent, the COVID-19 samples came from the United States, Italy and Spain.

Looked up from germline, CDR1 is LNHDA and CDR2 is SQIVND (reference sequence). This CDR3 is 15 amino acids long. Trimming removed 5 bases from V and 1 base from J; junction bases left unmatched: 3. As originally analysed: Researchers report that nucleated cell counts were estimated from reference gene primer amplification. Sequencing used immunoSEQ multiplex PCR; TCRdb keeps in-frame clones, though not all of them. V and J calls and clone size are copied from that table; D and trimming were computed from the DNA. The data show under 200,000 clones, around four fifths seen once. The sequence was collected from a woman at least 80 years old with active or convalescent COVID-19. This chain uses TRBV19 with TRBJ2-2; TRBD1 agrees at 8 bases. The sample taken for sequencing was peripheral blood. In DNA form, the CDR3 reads TGTGCCAGTAGTTCCGGGACAGGGAACACCGGGGAGCTGTTTTTT. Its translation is CASSSGTGNTGELFF.